This T cell receptor beta chain was profiled in a study of shared clonotypes between healthy human individuals. Study information: Sampling drew on donors who were a couple of women and a few men aged 18 to 49.

Assay used: immunoSEQ multiplex PCR; TCRdb lists only in-frame clones, some missing. The table shows more than 1,200,000 clones, with 98% occurring only once. The CDR3 runs to 20 residues. Losses at the gene ends were 0 bases for V and 0 bases for J; bases not matched to a gene: 16. Germline CDR1 is SGHRS and CDR2 is YFSETQ. V is TRBV5-1 and J is TRBJ2-3, with 7 bases matching TRBD2. The sequence was collected from a man aged 30 to 39 in good health. The sample consisted of naive CD4+ T cells sorted from blood. Subset: CD45RA+ positively selected. CDR3 sequence: CASSLAGGSGWGISTDTQYF. CDR3 DNA sequence: TGCGCCAGCAGCTTGGCTGGCGGGAGTGGATGGGGAATCAGCACAGATACGCAGTATTTT.